Below are 22 T cell receptor beta chains sequenced from a single sample in a study of human T cells and chemical hapten exposure. A single record per CDR3 protein comes from TCRdb applying MiXCR to the RACE reads. The repertoire includes a few hundred thousand distinct CDR3 sequences, approximately 5% of them detected once, and about 7.7% sits in the top ten. Time point meaning: pre-sensitization, week 0. Treatment given: therapeutic diphenylcyclopropenone sensitization with weekly scalp DPC. Sequenced here: whole blood, sampled in connection with sensitization to the hapten diphenylcyclopropenone (DPC). The origin of the receptors is a woman between 18 and 29 years old with alopecia areata. Some clones in this sample may be carry-over from other donors' samples.

This clonotype has only a few counts. The chain couples TRBV19 to TRBJ2-2; D possibly corresponds to TRBD2 (5 bases). CDR1 is LNHDA, CDR2 SQIVND, per germline (reference sequence). The V and J ends lost 9 bases and 2 bases respectively, with 13 bases between them. The CDR3 length is 14 residues. The CDR3 protein is CASDSESNTGELFF. In DNA form, the CDR3 reads TGTGCCAGCGATAGCGAGTCTAACACCGGGGAGCTGTTTTTT.

This clonotype showed up just a few times. The chain joins TRBV20-1 to TRBJ1-1; D is uncertain. The germline gives CDR1 DFQATT, CDR2 SNEGSKA (reference sequence). V lost 5 bases and J lost 0, with 7 bases in between. The CDR3 runs to 12 residues. The CDR3 sequence: CSAFRMNTEAFF. The DNA for the CDR3 is TGCAGTGCTTTCAGGATGAACACTGAAGCTTTCTTT.

The rearrangement joins TRBV12-3 or TRBV12-4 to TRBJ2-7; the match to TRBD1 covers 9 bases. After removal of 3 bases from V and 3 bases from J, the junction contained 3 bases not matched to a gene. CDR3 length: 14 amino acids. The CDR3 DNA reads TGTGCCAGCAGTTTTTTGACAGGGGGCTACGAGCAGTACTTC. Protein: CASSFLTGGYEQYF.

This clonotype has more than one count but fewer than ten. The DNA for the CDR3 is TGTGCCAGCAGTCCCGGGACAGGGTTTGAAATGAACACTGAAGCTTTCTTT. Residues: CASSPGTGFEMNTEAFF. The chain uses TRBV6-5 and TRBJ1-1, with TRBD1 matching over 9 bases. This CDR3 is 17 amino acids long. V lost 5 bases to trimming and J lost 0 bases; unmatched junction nucleotides: 10. The germline CDR1 and CDR2 sequences are MNHEY and SVGAGI.

In its sample, this clonotype was seen a few times. V gene TRBV10-3 combines with J gene TRBJ2-7; tentatively, D is TRBD2 (5 bases). The V end lost 6 bases, the J end lost 3 bases, and 18 bases lay between the germline ends. The length of the CDR3 is 15 residues. CDR1 is ENHRY and CDR2 is SYGVKD in the germline V gene. Here the CDR3 DNA reads TGTGCCATCAGCGCCACCGGGATAGCCTTCTACGAGCAGTACTTC. Translated, it gives CAISATGIAFYEQYF.

This clonotype was seen a few times. This sequence joins TRBV6-1 and TRBJ1-3; perhaps TRBD1 as D (5 bases). The germline CDR1 and CDR2 sequences are MNHNS and SASEGT. The CDR3 is made up of 14 amino acids. Trimming pared 2 bases from V and 6 bases from J, leaving 11 bases between. The chain's CDR3 is CASSELGLENTIYF. In DNA, the CDR3 is TGTGCCAGCAGTGAATTGGGGCTAGAAAACACCATATATTTT.

This clonotype has more than one count but fewer than ten. The rearrangement joins TRBV4-3 to TRBJ1-1, with no clear D. Trimming removed 1 base at V and 5 bases at J, with 8 bases between. The CDR3 totals 13 residues. Germline CDR1 reads LGHNA; CDR2 reads YSLEER. The CDR3 loop is CASSQGVATEAFF. Written as DNA, the CDR3 is TGCGCCAGCAGCCAAGGTGTAGCTACTGAAGCTTTCTTT.

This clonotype was picked up a small number of times. The chain employs TRBV7-8 and TRBJ2-7, with D unclear. Germline lookup yields CDR1 SGHVS and CDR2 FQNEAQ. Trimming removed 0 bases at V and 7 bases at J, with 16 bases between. The CDR3 sequence is 15 residues long. The CDR3 DNA reads TGTGCCAGCAGCTTAGCGGGTACGACGCATGGTGAGCAGTACTTC. Its translation is CASSLAGTTHGEQYF.

This clonotype was counted many times. This chain links TRBV7-6 with TRBJ2-2, with D possibly being TRBD1 (6 bases). Germline-derived CDR1 and CDR2 are SGHVS and FNYEAQ. The germline V and J ends were trimmed by 5 bases and 5 bases, with 15 bases remaining between them. This CDR3 is 15 amino acids long. The CDR3 sequence is CASSPRTGRTGELFF. The CDR3 DNA sequence: TGTGCCAGCAGCCCCAGAACAGGGCGAACCGGGGAGCTGTTTTTT.

J is TRBJ1-1 and V is TRBV7-2; maybe TRBD1 (5 bases). Trimming removed 3 bases from V and 1 base from J, with 12 bases in between. The CDR3 sequence is 15 residues long. From germline, CDR1 is SGHTA and CDR2 FQGNSA. Here the CDR3 DNA reads TGTGCCAGCAGCTTGGGGACGTCCAGGAACACTGAAGCTTTCTTT. Amino acids: CASSLGTSRNTEAFF.

This clonotype was observed many times. The chain couples TRBV12-3 or TRBV12-4 to TRBJ2-5, with 8 nucleotides matching TRBD1. Trimming at V came to 6 bases and at J to 3 bases, leaving 3 bases not matched to a gene. This CDR3 region has 13 residues. The CDR3 spells CASSTTGEETQYF. The CDR3, as DNA: TGTGCCAGCAGCACGACAGGGGAAGAGACCCAGTACTTC.

The rearrangement links TRBV27 to TRBJ1-1; D is uncertain. This CDR3 has 13 residues. From germline, CDR1 is MNHEY and CDR2 SMNVEV (reference sequence). V was cut by 0 bases and J by 6 bases, with 8 bases left in between. The CDR3 region is CASSLSGLPEAFF. For the CDR3, the DNA is TGTGCCAGCAGTTTATCTGGTCTACCTGAAGCTTTCTTT.

This clonotype has ten or more counts. The chain is built from TRBV19 and TRBJ2-6, with a weak D call TRBD1 (6 bases). Germline CDR1 reads LNHDA; CDR2 reads SQIVND (reference sequence). V lost 3 bases, J lost 4 bases, and 13 bases lay in between. The CDR3 covers 16 residues. In nucleotides, the CDR3 is TGTGCCAGTAGTATTCTACAGGGAACAGGGGCCAACGTCCTGACTTTC. This sequence encodes CASSILQGTGANVLTF.

This clonotype was observed at least ten times. The chain links TRBV7-2 to TRBJ2-2; 9 positions match TRBD2. The trim removed 5 bases at V and 6 bases at J, leaving 13 bases unmatched. This CDR3 is built from 17 residues. The germline CDR1 and CDR2 sequences are SGHTA and FQGNSA. The CDR3 protein is CASSRKSGSGGPGELFF. CDR3 sequence (DNA): TGTGCCAGCAGCCGAAAGTCGGGTAGCGGGGGCCCCGGGGAGCTGTTTTTT. Complete variable domain (other parts from reference TRBV7-2 and TRBJ2-2): GAGVSQSPSNKVTEKGKDVELRCDPISGHTALYWYRQSLGQGLEFLIYFQGNSAPDKSGLPSDRFSAERTGGSVSTLTIQRTQQEDSAVYLCASSRKSGSGGPGELFFGEGSRLTVL.

J is TRBJ1-2 and V is TRBV12-3 or TRBV12-4; 8 bases align to TRBD1. Germline trimming cut 4 bases from V and 6 bases from J; bases unmatched to any gene: 10. This CDR3 region has 15 residues. CDR3 loop: CASSSRAGGENGYTF. The CDR3 coding sequence is TGTGCCAGCAGTTCCCGGGCAGGGGGCGAGAATGGCTACACCTTC.

The V gene is TRBV10-3, the J gene TRBJ2-7; D might be TRBD2 (6 bases). Germline lookup yields CDR1 ENHRY and CDR2 SYGVKD. V shed 3 bases and J shed 6 bases, with 12 bases lying between them. The CDR3 is made up of 13 amino acids. This CDR3 is CAISDAGGSEQYF. CDR3 nucleotides: TGTGCCATCAGTGACGCCGGGGGATCCGAGCAGTACTTC.

The sample holds a few counts of this clonotype. CDR3 loop: CSARRRAGGNTIYF. CDR3 nucleotides: TGCAGTGCTAGACGAAGAGCAGGCGGAAACACCATATATTTT. The chain combines TRBV20-1 with TRBJ1-3; D unclear. The V gene's germline CDR1 is DFQATT and CDR2 SNEGSKA (reference sequence). CDR3 length: 14 amino acids. Trimming removed 2 bases at V and 4 bases at J, with 12 bases between.

This clonotype was counted between two and nine times. The chain is built from TRBV24-1 and TRBJ2-3; D is possibly TRBD2 (6 bases). Germline values: CDR1 KGHDR, CDR2 SFDVKD. The CDR3 has 18 residues. The V end was cut by 3 bases, the J end by 0 bases, with 18 bases between. In nucleotides, the CDR3 is TGTGCCACCAGTGATCTCCCGGGGGTCAGAGCAAGCACAGATACGCAGTATTTT. This translates into CATSDLPGVRASTDTQYF.

There are many counts of this clonotype. The rearrangement links TRBV7-2 to TRBJ1-5; D uncertain. Germline CDR1 is SGHTA and CDR2 is FQGNSA. V was trimmed by 3 bases and J by 10 bases, leaving 16 bases between them. CDR3 length: 14 residues. The CDR3 DNA reads as TGTGCCAGCAGCTTGGAGGGTTCAAGGCAACCCCAGCATTTT. Translated: CASSLEGSRQPQHF.

A few counts support this clonotype. The chain links TRBV18 to TRBJ1-6, with 7 bases matching TRBD1. The CDR3 extends over 15 amino acids. With 2 bases clipped from V and 10 bases from J, the junction kept 8 bases outside the gene matches. The germline CDR1 and CDR2 sequences are KGHSH and LQKENI. CDR3 sequence reads: CASSPATGVGSPLHF. CDR3 in DNA: TGTGCCAGCTCACCAGCTACAGGGGTAGGATCACCCCTCCACTTT. The complete variable domain, with remaining parts taken from reference TRBV18 and TRBJ1-6, reads NAGVMQNPRHLVRRRGQEARLRCSPMKGHSHVYWYRQLPEEGLKFMVYLQKENIIDESGMPKERFSAEFPKEGPSILRIQQVVRGDSAAYFCASSPATGVGSPLHFGNGTRLTVT.

This clonotype was seen many times. The V and J genes are TRBV12-3 or TRBV12-4 and TRBJ2-3; TRBD1 aligns across 10 bases. The CDR3 length is 14 residues. The V gene end was trimmed by 7 bases and the J gene end by 3 bases; junction bases not matched to a gene: 4. Here the CDR3 reads CASNSDRGTDTQYF. The CDR3 DNA follows: TGTGCCAGCAACTCGGACAGGGGGACAGATACGCAGTATTTT.

This clonotype turned up a few times. The rearrangement links TRBV6-2 or TRBV6-3 to TRBJ2-1; TRBD1 matches 7 bases. Germline V gene lookup returns CDR1 MNHEY and CDR2 SVGEGT. The CDR3 covers 15 residues. V shed 6 bases and J 0 bases; nucleotides not matched to a gene: 5. CDR3 sequence: CASRFDRDSYNEQFF. The CDR3 region has the DNA TGTGCCAGCAGATTCGACAGGGACTCCTACAATGAGCAGTTCTTC.